A selection of T cell receptor beta chains follows, all from one sample in a study of tumor-infiltrating lymphocytes in primary liver carcinoma. MiXCR, applied by TCRdb to the multiplex PCR reads, yields one record per CDR3 protein. The sample holds about 75,000 distinct CDR3 sequences; approximately 62% are singletons and the top ten take less than 30%. Input material: tumor-adjacent normal liver tissue. These receptors came from a man aged 35 to 55 with primary liver carcinoma and hepatitis B virus infection. Each CDR3 is given with its conserved first and last residue.

j_gene,v_gene,CDR3aa
TRBJ1-6,TRBV5-4,CVSSEYNSPHHF
TRBJ2-2,TRBV6-5,CASSYPLTEELFF
TRBJ2-1,TRBV28,CASSLEERPEGNELCF
TRBJ2-3,TRBV29-1,CSVWTSWSWKDTQYF
TRBJ1-6,TRBV12-3/TRBV12-4,CASILSWTGTPLHF
TRBJ2-3,TRBV11-3,CASSGSPAGGVDTQYF
TRBJ2-2,TRBV6-1,CASIRDRATGELFF
TRBJ2-7,TRBV11-2,CASSLILGNCEQYF
TRBJ2-7,TRBV6-2/TRBV6-3,CASTLTSDSSYEQYF
TRBJ2-2,TRBV10-2,CASNGAKGLAGDTGELFF
TRBJ2-7,TRBV6-5,CASRLGPRMEQYF
TRBJ2-1,TRBV29-1,CSVEGRGLVEIYNEQFF
TRBJ1-2,TRBV6-5,CASSYGQGALGYDYTF
TRBJ2-1,TRBV29-1,CSAGVAGGFYNEQFF
TRBJ2-6,TRBV10-3,CAISEGGSDGAKVLTF
TRBJ2-5,TRBV11-2,CAISQDRETQYF
TRBJ2-7,TRBV11-2,CTSSLVGSRQGASYEQYF
TRBJ1-2,TRBV12-3/TRBV12-4,CASCLRGSSYGYTF
TRBJ1-1,TRBV14,CASSISRGEAEAFF
TRBJ2-1,TRBV11-3,CANNRGNEQFF
TRBJ2-1,TRBV11-2,CSSNLAAGVVNEQFF
TRBJ2-2,TRBV12-3/TRBV12-4,CASSPRTRELFF
TRBJ2-3,TRBV11-2,CVSSLEGSRDTQYF
TRBJ2-3,TRBV5-4,CDNSWQDTQYF
TRBJ2-7,TRBV25-1,CASSTIEADEQYF
TRBJ2-7,TRBV20-1,CSASRSGTYEQYF
TRBJ1-5,TRBV6-6,CASSAGTVNGQPLHF
TRBJ1-1,TRBV6-2/TRBV6-3,CASRRTDRGENTGAFF
TRBJ2-5,TRBV11-2,CASSLGVLQETQRF
TRBJ2-1,TRBV11-1,CASSMADRAYYKEQFF
TRBJ2-1,TRBV11-2,CTSSLNIHDEQFF
TRBJ2-7,TRBV10-2,CASSEWAGVEQYF
TRBJ2-7,TRBV4-2,CASSQDQNEEYF
TRBJ2-3,TRBV6-5,CASDTGLAGTDTQYF
TRBJ2-7,TRBV7-8,CASSLSSNEQCF
TRBJ2-7,TRBV11-2,CASSPLEGRGLAYEQHF
TRBJ2-3,TRBV19,CASTRGRGGTDTQYF